The rows below give T cell receptor beta chains drawn from one sample of a study of post-analysis software for immune sequencing data. MiXCR, applied by TCRdb to the PCR reads, yields one record per CDR3 protein. The data hold hundreds of thousands of distinct CDR3 sequences, with about 27% observed a single time. The sequencing sample was made of blood. Receptor source: a girl between 10 and 17 years old with multiple sclerosis. CDR3s include the opening cysteine and the closing phenylalanine or tryptophan. The D gene is left open where the match is weak. Only part of the rows carry a size: once, few, many, or a class if the clone is expanded.

clone_size: NA; v_call: TRBV2; j_call: TRBJ2-2; d_call: TRBD1; cdr3_aa: CASWTGELNTGELFF; cdr3_nt: TGTGCCAGCTGGACAGGGGAATTGAACACCGGGGAGCTGTTTTTT
clone_size: NA; v_call: TRBV27; j_call: TRBJ2-5; d_call: NA; cdr3_aa: CASSPGQGGLAGGLYF; cdr3_nt: TGTGCCAGCAGTCCGGGACAGGGCGGACTAGCCGGAGGCCTGTACTTC
clone_size: NA; v_call: TRBV5-1; j_call: TRBJ1-6; d_call: NA; cdr3_aa: CASSLGQLVMDASPLHF; cdr3_nt: TGCGCCAGCAGCTTGGGACAGTTGGTGATGGACGCTTCACCCCTCCACTTT
clone_size: NA; v_call: TRBV20-1; j_call: TRBJ1-5; d_call: NA; cdr3_aa: CSAGGRGAYQPQHF; cdr3_nt: TGCAGTGCGGGGGGAAGAGGGGCGTATCAGCCCCAGCATTTT
clone_size: few; v_call: TRBV15; j_call: TRBJ2-1; d_call: TRBD2; cdr3_aa: CATSRDLTSGSWNEQFF; cdr3_nt: TGTGCCACCAGCAGAGATCTAACTAGCGGGAGTTGGAATGAGCAGTTCTTC
clone_size: few; v_call: TRBV12-3/TRBV12-4; j_call: TRBJ1-5; d_call: NA; cdr3_aa: CASTWGENQPQHF; cdr3_nt: TGTGCCAGTACCTGGGGGGAGAATCAGCCCCAGCATTTT
clone_size: NA; v_call: TRBV20-1; j_call: TRBJ2-7; d_call: NA; cdr3_aa: CSAQPRRGLYEQYF; cdr3_nt: TGCAGTGCGCAACCCCGGCGGGGTCTCTACGAGCAGTACTTC
clone_size: NA; v_call: TRBV6-5; j_call: TRBJ1-5; d_call: NA; cdr3_aa: CASSSGPINQPRHF; cdr3_nt: TGTGCCAGCAGTTCCGGACCGATCAATCAACCCCGGCATTTT
clone_size: NA; v_call: TRBV5-1; j_call: TRBJ2-2; d_call: NA; cdr3_aa: CASSLYGQLNTGELFF; cdr3_nt: TGCGCCAGCAGCTTGTACGGGCAGTTGAACACCGGGGAGCTGTTTTTT
clone_size: NA; v_call: TRBV2; j_call: TRBJ2-3; d_call: NA; cdr3_aa: CASSVRASTDAQYF; cdr3_nt: TGTGCCAGCAGTGTCCGGGCGAGCACAGATGCGCAGTATTTT
clone_size: NA; v_call: TRBV7-8; j_call: TRBJ2-7; d_call: NA; cdr3_aa: CASSRGQGSSGYEQYF; cdr3_nt: TGTGCCAGCAGCCGTGGGCAGGGTTCGTCAGGGTACGAGCAGTACTTC
clone_size: few; v_call: TRBV7-2; j_call: TRBJ1-2; d_call: NA; cdr3_aa: CASSPRPGTLYGYTF; cdr3_nt: TGTGCCAGCAGTCCACGGCCAGGGACCCTCTATGGCTACACCTTC
clone_size: NA; v_call: TRBV7-2; j_call: TRBJ2-3; d_call: NA; cdr3_aa: CASSLAAGLTTDTQYF; cdr3_nt: TGTGCCAGCAGCTTAGCTGCCGGACTCACCACAGATACGCAGTATTTT
clone_size: NA; v_call: TRBV10-3; j_call: TRBJ1-5; d_call: NA; cdr3_aa: CAIKAGYDQPQHF; cdr3_nt: TGTGCCATCAAGGCGGGTTACGATCAGCCCCAGCATTTT
clone_size: once; v_call: TRBV6-2/TRBV6-3; j_call: TRBJ1-5; d_call: NA; cdr3_aa: CASSLFTRSDVNQLQHF; cdr3_nt: TGTGCCAGCAGCCTCTTCACTCGATCGGACGTAAATCAGCTCCAGCATTTT
clone_size: many; v_call: TRBV6-2/TRBV6-3; j_call: TRBJ2-7; d_call: NA; cdr3_aa: CASSSGNEQYF; cdr3_nt: TGTGCCAGCAGTTCGGGGAACGAGCAGTACTTC
clone_size: few; v_call: TRBV14; j_call: TRBJ2-3; d_call: NA; cdr3_aa: CASSQETRFWDTQYF; cdr3_nt: TGTGCCAGCAGCCAAGAAACCCGATTCTGGGATACGCAGTATTTT
clone_size: NA; v_call: TRBV5-1; j_call: TRBJ2-5; d_call: NA; cdr3_aa: CASSQQGQPETQYF; cdr3_nt: TGCGCCAGCAGCCAACAAGGGCAGCCGGAGACCCAGTACTTC
clone_size: NA; v_call: TRBV7-2; j_call: TRBJ2-2; d_call: TRBD1; cdr3_aa: CASSSRQGPGTGELFF; cdr3_nt: TGTGCCAGCAGCTCTAGACAGGGGCCCGGTACCGGGGAGCTGTTTTTT
clone_size: NA; v_call: TRBV20-1; j_call: TRBJ1-1; d_call: NA; cdr3_aa: CSAMGPGGGTEAFF; cdr3_nt: TGCAGTGCCATGGGACCGGGGGGAGGGACTGAAGCTTTCTTT
clone_size: few; v_call: TRBV12-3/TRBV12-4; j_call: TRBJ2-5; d_call: NA; cdr3_aa: CASSPLTGAETQYF; cdr3_nt: TGTGCCAGCAGTCCCCTCACGGGGGCAGAGACCCAGTACTTC
clone_size: NA; v_call: TRBV7-2; j_call: TRBJ2-1; d_call: NA; cdr3_aa: CASSHRGEPYNEQFF; cdr3_nt: TGTGCCAGCAGCCATAGGGGGGAGCCATACAATGAGCAGTTCTTC
clone_size: NA; v_call: TRBV5-1; j_call: TRBJ2-2; d_call: NA; cdr3_aa: CASSLRSLDTGELFF; cdr3_nt: TGCGCCAGCAGCTTGAGGAGTTTGGACACCGGGGAGCTGTTTTTT
clone_size: NA; v_call: TRBV29-1; j_call: TRBJ2-7; d_call: TRBD1; cdr3_aa: CSVRTGYEQYF; cdr3_nt: TGCAGCGTTAGGACAGGCTACGAGCAGTACTTC
clone_size: few; v_call: TRBV6-6; j_call: TRBJ2-7; d_call: TRBD2; cdr3_aa: CASSDLAGRLYEQYF; cdr3_nt: TGTGCCAGCAGTGACCTAGCGGGGAGGCTCTACGAGCAGTACTTC
clone_size: few; v_call: TRBV2; j_call: TRBJ2-7; d_call: NA; cdr3_aa: CASSAYRDRGYEQYF; cdr3_nt: TGTGCCAGCAGTGCTTACCGGGACCGGGGCTACGAGCAGTACTTC
clone_size: NA; v_call: TRBV20-1; j_call: TRBJ2-5; d_call: TRBD2; cdr3_aa: CSADQRRGTSGNQETQYF; cdr3_nt: TGCAGTGCCGATCAACGACGGGGGACTAGCGGGAACCAAGAGACCCAGTACTTC
clone_size: few; v_call: TRBV27; j_call: TRBJ2-1; d_call: TRBD2; cdr3_aa: CASRKSGSYNEQFF; cdr3_nt: TGTGCCAGCAGGAAAAGCGGGAGCTACAATGAGCAGTTCTTC
clone_size: few; v_call: TRBV7-9; j_call: TRBJ2-3; d_call: NA; cdr3_aa: CASSLLVTDTQYF; cdr3_nt: TGTGCCAGCAGCTTGTTGGTCACAGATACGCAGTATTTT
clone_size: NA; v_call: TRBV7-6; j_call: TRBJ2-5; d_call: NA; cdr3_aa: CASSRTAGQETQYF; cdr3_nt: TGTGCCAGCAGCCGGACGGCGGGACAAGAGACCCAGTACTTC
clone_size: few; v_call: TRBV9; j_call: TRBJ2-7; d_call: NA; cdr3_aa: CASSFGASVSSEQYF; cdr3_nt: TGTGCCAGCAGCTTTGGGGCTAGCGTATCCTCCGAGCAGTACTTC
clone_size: few; v_call: TRBV20-1; j_call: TRBJ1-5; d_call: NA; cdr3_aa: CSVGRRNQPQHF; cdr3_nt: TGCAGTGTCGGCAGGCGCAATCAGCCCCAGCATTTT
clone_size: NA; v_call: TRBV20-1; j_call: TRBJ1-4; d_call: NA; cdr3_aa: CSAMGHPEGKLFF; cdr3_nt: TGCAGTGCTATGGGACATCCGGAGGGAAAACTGTTTTTT
clone_size: few; v_call: TRBV28; j_call: TRBJ2-7; d_call: NA; cdr3_aa: CASRGLYEQYF; cdr3_nt: TGTGCCAGCAGAGGGCTGTACGAGCAGTACTTC
clone_size: NA; v_call: TRBV10-3; j_call: TRBJ2-4; d_call: TRBD2; cdr3_aa: CAISDLAGGLGNIQYF; cdr3_nt: TGTGCCATCAGTGACCTAGCGGGGGGGTTGGGCAACATTCAATACTTC
clone_size: NA; v_call: TRBV20-1; j_call: TRBJ2-7; d_call: NA; cdr3_aa: CSARIAYAYEQYF; cdr3_nt: TGCAGTGCTAGAATCGCGTACGCCTACGAGCAGTACTTC
clone_size: many; v_call: TRBV5-1; j_call: TRBJ2-1; d_call: NA; cdr3_aa: CASGNNEQFF; cdr3_nt: TGCGCCAGCGGGAACAATGAGCAGTTCTTC
clone_size: few; v_call: TRBV5-1; j_call: TRBJ2-1; d_call: TRBD2; cdr3_aa: CASSEGTSGKFDEQFF; cdr3_nt: TGCGCCAGCAGCGAGGGGACTAGCGGGAAATTCGATGAGCAGTTCTTC
clone_size: NA; v_call: TRBV2; j_call: TRBJ2-4; d_call: TRBD1; cdr3_aa: CATRTGPKNIQYF; cdr3_nt: TGTGCCACCAGGACAGGGCCCAAAAACATTCAGTACTTC
clone_size: few; v_call: TRBV29-1; j_call: TRBJ2-5; d_call: NA; cdr3_aa: CSAALLETQETQYF; cdr3_nt: TGCAGCGCCGCACTACTAGAGACTCAAGAGACCCAGTACTTC
clone_size: NA; v_call: TRBV24-1; j_call: TRBJ1-1; d_call: TRBD1; cdr3_aa: CATSAGQGLGEAFF; cdr3_nt: TGTGCCACCAGTGCGGGACAGGGTTTGGGTGAAGCTTTCTTT
clone_size: NA; v_call: TRBV20-1; j_call: TRBJ2-2; d_call: NA; cdr3_aa: CSARTGHTGELFF; cdr3_nt: TGCAGTGCTCGGACCGGTCACACCGGGGAGCTGTTTTTT
clone_size: NA; v_call: TRBV5-6; j_call: TRBJ2-3; d_call: TRBD1; cdr3_aa: CASSSGRTGLNTQYF; cdr3_nt: TGTGCCAGCAGCTCTGGCCGGACAGGGTTGAATACGCAGTATTTT
clone_size: few; v_call: TRBV7-2; j_call: TRBJ2-1; d_call: NA; cdr3_aa: CASTSGSHEQFF; cdr3_nt: TGTGCCAGCACCTCAGGTAGCCATGAGCAGTTCTTC
clone_size: many; v_call: TRBV6-6; j_call: TRBJ2-7; d_call: NA; cdr3_aa: CASSYRVGEQYF; cdr3_nt: TGTGCCAGCAGTTACCGAGTTGGCGAGCAGTACTTC
clone_size: NA; v_call: TRBV6-2/TRBV6-3; j_call: TRBJ1-1; d_call: NA; cdr3_aa: CASNEGRTEAFF; cdr3_nt: TGTGCCAGCAATGAGGGTAGGACTGAAGCTTTCTTT
clone_size: NA; v_call: TRBV6-6; j_call: TRBJ2-1; d_call: NA; cdr3_aa: CASSWTDDEQFF; cdr3_nt: TGTGCCAGCAGTTGGACGGACGATGAGCAGTTCTTC
clone_size: NA; v_call: TRBV20-1; j_call: TRBJ1-2; d_call: NA; cdr3_aa: CSASILSRGGYTF; cdr3_nt: TGCAGTGCTAGTATCCTTAGTCGAGGTGGCTACACCTTC